One T cell receptor (beta chain) is described in this entry. What it binds is unknown. Since a much larger clone is just one base distant, this may be a read error. From about 400 ng of RNA, a library with molecular barcoded alpha/delta and beta/gamma adaptors was made. TCRdb ran MiXCR on the reads and lists one entry per CDR3 protein. The sample shows about 58,000 distinct CDR3 sequences, roughly 12% of them seen only once. The sample belongs to a study of read filtering for tumor transcriptome and immune sequencing. At the level of the study: After DNase treatment, RNA was made into whole-transcriptome libraries. Whole-study findings and limits: RNA-seq captured clonotypes less deeply and reliably than IR-seq.

Germline CDR1 is LNHNV and CDR2 is YYDKDF (reference sequence). The CDR3 spans 14 residues. The origin of this receptor is a donor over 35 with multiple myeloma. The chain joins TRBV15 to TRBJ2-5, with TRBD1 as a possible D gene (5 bases). Sequences were obtained from a population of CD138-negative cells sorted from bone marrow. The CDR3 spells CATSGDQGQETQYF. In nucleotides, the CDR3 is TGTGCCACCAGCGGAGATCAGGGCCAAGAGACCCAGTACTTC.